This TCR beta chain is from a study of blood T cell repertoires in COVID-19. Clones were read by immunoSEQ multiplex PCR, and TCRdb kept only the in-frame ones, dropping some. The sample has some 66,000 clones; roughly 90% are singletons. J gave up 1 base and V 2 bases, and 1 base lay outside the gene matches. There are 14 residues in the CDR3. Germline-derived CDR1 and CDR2 are SGHRS and YFSETQ. Sequenced input: peripheral blood. The sequence was obtained from a woman between 55 and 75 years old with acute or convalescent COVID-19. The J gene is TRBJ1-1, the V gene TRBV5-1; 8 bases map to TRBD1. Written as DNA, the CDR3 is TGCGCCAGCAGCTTAGGGACAGGGAACACTGAAGCTTTCTTT. Amino acid sequence: CASSLGTGNTEAFF. The entire variable domain, with the rest obtained from reference TRBV5-1 and TRBJ1-1, is as follows: KAGVTQTPRYLIKTRGQQVTLSCSPISGHRSVSWYQQTPGQGLQFLFEYFSETQRNKGNFPGRFSGRQFSNSRSEMNVSTLELGDSALYLCASSLGTGNTEAFFGQGTRLTVV.